This T cell receptor beta chain was observed in a study of T cells after yellow fever vaccination. This clonotype was found many times. What it binds is unknown. 5'RACE template switching added a universal primer site and UMIs to TCR cDNA. MiXCR, run by TCRdb on the 5' RACE reads, gives a single entry per CDR3 protein. This sample has fewer than 350,000 distinct CDR3 sequences, with around 4% found just once. Study-wide results and limits: Most primary-vaccination clones recurred post-booster (roughly 96% CD4, 88% CD8).

CDR1 and CDR2 from the germline V gene are SGHRS and YFSETQ. There are 13 residues in the CDR3. V lost 3 bases, J lost 4 bases, and 8 bases lay in between. V gene TRBV5-1 combines with J gene TRBJ2-1, with D perhaps matching TRBD1 (5 bases). This receptor was identified in a young man who received the YFV17D yellow fever vaccine. The source was PBMCs, collected on the day of the yellow fever booster vaccination. The chain's CDR3 is CASSYDSYNEQFF. CDR3 coding DNA: TGCGCCAGCAGCTACGACAGTTACAATGAGCAGTTCTTC.